This T cell receptor beta chain was sequenced for a study of cytomegalovirus exposure and HLA in healthy donors. Study-level points and caveats: A few of the chains that were CMV-associated were confirmed in vitro to be specific for CMV antigens. Cytomegalovirus association was assigned to more than 150 TCR beta chains. TCR beta chains associated with HLA were, in a later analysis, more clonally expanded than equally common others.

The PCR made use of 60 Vbeta and 13 Jbeta primers. Data came from immunoSEQ multiplex PCR; TCRdb stores just in-frame clones and leaves some out. The sample comprises approximately 190,000 clones, 87% of which are singletons, and roughly 1.3% rests with the top ten. As concerns this clone: Its antigen is unidentified.

The material sequenced was PBMCs. The receptor's source is a man aged 30 to 45 in good health and CMV-seronegative.

In nucleotides, the CDR3 is TGTGCCAGCAGTACAGGGTCCCCAAATGAAAAACTGTTTTTT. Protein product: CASSTGSPNEKLFF. V usage is TRBV2 and J usage is TRBJ1-4, with a tentative D call TRBD1 (6 bases). Per germline, CDR1 SNHLY and CDR2 FYNNEI. This CDR3 has 14 residues. V dropped 5 bases and J dropped 5 bases, with 12 bases sitting between them.